This T cell receptor beta chain was recorded in a study of control samples from healthy donors and cancer patients. Libraries were prepared by immunoSEQ multiplex PCR; TCRdb keeps only in-frame clonotypes and omits some of them. The listing records fewer than 250,000 clones. V lost 6 bases and J lost 1, with 12 bases in between. This CDR3 is 13 amino acids long. The germline CDR1 and CDR2 sequences are SQVTM and ANQGSEA. The V and J genes are TRBV29-1 and TRBJ1-1; D gene unclear. Sequenced material: blood. The receptor was derived from a woman aged 30 to 39 in good health. CDR3 region: CSVGWNKNTEAFF. CDR3 nucleotide sequence: TGCAGCGTCGGCTGGAATAAGAACACTGAAGCTTTCTTT.